This TCR beta chain derives from a study of shared clonotypes between healthy human individuals. In the study overall: CD8 memory received one plate per donor, CD8 naive two, CD4 memory three and CD4 naive three.

The CDR3 is 16 amino acids. Germline lookup yields CDR1 MDHEN and CDR2 SYDVKM. Trimming left V 4 bases short and J 4 bases short, with 19 bases between. Deep was the level at which the assay was run. The protocol was immunoSEQ multiplex PCR, while the TCRdb copy is restricted to in-frame clones and leaves out a portion. The repertoire holds roughly 2.2 million clones, with 85% to 95% as singletons. Sequenced: naive CD4+ T cells from PBMCs. Noted subset: CD45RA+ positively selected. The receptor's source is a man between 18 and 35 years old in good health. Some clones in this sample may be carry-over from other donors' samples. The genes are TRBV28 and TRBJ2-5; the D call may be TRBD1 or TRBD2 (5 bases each). The DNA of the CDR3 is TGTGCCAGCAGTTCGGATTATGGGACGAAGAGAGAGACCCAGTACTTC. Its protein product is CASSSDYGTKRETQYF.